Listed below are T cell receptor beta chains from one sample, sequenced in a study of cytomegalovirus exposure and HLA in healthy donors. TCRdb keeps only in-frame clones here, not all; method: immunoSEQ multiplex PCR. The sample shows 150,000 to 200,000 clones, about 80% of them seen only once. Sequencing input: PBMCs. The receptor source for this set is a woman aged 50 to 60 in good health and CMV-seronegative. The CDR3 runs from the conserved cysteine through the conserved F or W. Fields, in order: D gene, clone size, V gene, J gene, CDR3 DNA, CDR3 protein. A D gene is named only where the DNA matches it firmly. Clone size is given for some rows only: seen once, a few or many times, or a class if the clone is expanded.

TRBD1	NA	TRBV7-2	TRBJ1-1	TGTGCCAGCAGCTTCCTTCGACAGGGAGGCACTGAAGCTTTCTTT	CASSFLRQGGTEAFF
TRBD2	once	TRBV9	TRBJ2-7	TGTGCCAGCAGCGTAGGGCCGGTCACTAGCGGTTCCTACGAGCAGTACTTC	CASSVGPVTSGSYEQYF
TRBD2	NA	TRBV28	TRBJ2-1	TGTGCCAGCAGACCCCGGGAGGGCGGCTACAATGAGCAGTTCTTC	CASRPREGGYNEQFF
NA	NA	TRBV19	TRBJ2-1	TGTGCCAGTAGTATGTCTAGCATACCCTACAATGAGCAGTTCTTC	CASSMSSIPYNEQFF
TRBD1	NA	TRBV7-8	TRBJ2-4	TGTGCCAGCAGTACGGAGGGGGCTGGGACAGGAAAAAACATTCAGTACTTC	CASSTEGAGTGKNIQYF
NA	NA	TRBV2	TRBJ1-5	TGTGCCAGCAGACCCATCGGACAGACCGATCAGCCCCAGCATTTT	CASRPIGQTDQPQHF
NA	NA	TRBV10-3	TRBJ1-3	TGTGCCATCAGGCCAGGAACAGCTGGAAACACCATATATTTT	CAIRPGTAGNTIYF
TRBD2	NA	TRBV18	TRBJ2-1	TGTGCCAGCTCACCACCGGGACTAGAGTCCAATGAGCAGTTCTTC	CASSPPGLESNEQFF
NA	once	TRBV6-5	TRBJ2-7	TGTGCCAGCAGTTTTGACTCCCGGTCCTACGAGCAGTACTTC	CASSFDSRSYEQYF
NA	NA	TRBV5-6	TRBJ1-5	TGTGCCAGCAGCTTGGCGACAGGTGGGAATCAGCCCCAGCATTTT	CASSLATGGNQPQHF
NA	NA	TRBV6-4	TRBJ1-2	TGTGCCAGCAGTGACTCGGCGGGGGGCTACACCTTC	CASSDSAGGYTF
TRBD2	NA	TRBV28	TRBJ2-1	TGTGCCAGCAGCGGGGGGGCATCGATTCGACAAGAGCAGTTCTTC	CASSGGASIRQEQFF
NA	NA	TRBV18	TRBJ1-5	TGTGCCAGCGGGGAACGGACAGAGCCCCAGCATTTT	CASGERTEPQHF
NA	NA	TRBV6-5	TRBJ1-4	TGTGCCAGCAGTTATGGGGGCCCTAATGAAAAACTGTTTTTT	CASSYGGPNEKLFF
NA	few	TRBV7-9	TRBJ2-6	TGTGCCAGGATGGACAGTAAGTCACTTACCACCTCTGGGGCCAACGTCCTGACTTTC	CARMDSKSLTTSGANVLTF
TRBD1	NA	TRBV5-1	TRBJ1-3	TGCGCCAGCAGCCCGGACAGGGGGCGAAGGCCCATATATTTT	CASSPDRGRRPIYF
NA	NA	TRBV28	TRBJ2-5	TGTGCCAGCAGTCCACCAACCATGGGGCGGCTTCAAGAGACCCAGTACTTC	CASSPPTMGRLQETQYF
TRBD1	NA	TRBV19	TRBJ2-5	TGTGCCAGTAAACTGACAGGGGGCCGGGAAGAGACCCAGTACTTC	CASKLTGGREETQYF
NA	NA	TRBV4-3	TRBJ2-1	TGCGCCAGCAGCCAACTTCCCCGAGGGGGTATGAATGAGCAGTTCTTC	CASSQLPRGGMNEQFF
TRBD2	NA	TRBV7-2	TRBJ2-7	TGTGCCAGCAGCTTAGAAGGCCTAGCGGGATTCTACGAGCAGTACTTC	CASSLEGLAGFYEQYF
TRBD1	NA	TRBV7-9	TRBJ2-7	TGTGCCAGCAGCTTAAGGGCAGGGGGCTACGAGCAGTACTTC	CASSLRAGGYEQYF
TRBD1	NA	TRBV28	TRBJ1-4	TGTGCCAGCAGTTCCCGGGACAGGGGGCGCATAATCGAAAAACTGTTTTTT	CASSSRDRGRIIEKLFF
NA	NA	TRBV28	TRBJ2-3	TGTGCCAGCAGTTTGGAGAATACGCAGTATTTT	CASSLENTQYF
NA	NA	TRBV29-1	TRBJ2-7	TGCAGCGCCGCCCCGGCGGTAACCTACGAGCAGTACTTC	CSAAPAVTYEQYF
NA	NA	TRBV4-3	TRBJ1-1	TGCGCCAGCAGCCAGACAAGATCCACTGAAGCTTTCTTT	CASSQTRSTEAFF
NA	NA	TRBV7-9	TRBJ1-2	TGTGCCAGCAGCCCGCAAACTTATGGCTACACCTTC	CASSPQTYGYTF
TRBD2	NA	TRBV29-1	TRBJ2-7	TGCAGCGTACCGTGGGCGGGAGGCGACGAGCAGTACTTC	CSVPWAGGDEQYF